This T cell receptor (beta chain) is drawn from a study of blood T cells in healthy people across ages. Roughly 9.5 milliliters of peripheral blood were drawn from each donor into EDTA-treated tubes. The study, taken as a whole, reports: Older age coincided with a roughly linear decline in TCR beta diversity per million T cells.

In its sample, this clonotype was seen many times. Its cognate antigen is unknown. Germline V gene sequence: CDR1 SGHRS, CDR2 YFSETQ. The CDR3 extends over 15 amino acids. Trimming removed 0 bases at V and 3 bases at J, with 13 bases between. The use of a sample-barcoded 5' primer and a J-beta primer mix characterized a second PCR of roughly 6 to 11 cycles. TCRdb re-called the 5' RACE reads through MiXCR, storing one row per CDR3 protein. The table has about 840,000 distinct CDR3 sequences, almost 30% seen once. These same records also appear under a second study, on T cells of mothers and their children. This second report adds: Pairs that are related and pairs that are unrelated have TCR recombination output shaped similarly by thymic selection. Overlap in related mother-child pairs always slightly exceeded unrelated pairs, never significantly.

Material: blood. This clonotype was obtained from a woman between 40 and 50 years old in good health. The chain employs TRBV5-1 and TRBJ2-7; D might be TRBD2 (6 bases). CDR3 nucleotide sequence: TGCGCCAGCAGCTTGGATCCGGGGGAAGTCTACGAGCAGTACTTC. It codes for CASSLDPGEVYEQYF.